This TCR beta chain was profiled in a study of T-cell memory formation after mild COVID-19. Of note for this clonotype: Its antigen is unknown.

TCRdb reprocessed the 5' RACE reads via MiXCR and lists one record per CDR3 protein. Among about 470,000 distinct CDR3 sequences listed, roughly 18% were seen once. V dropped 3 bases and J dropped 2 bases, with 9 bases sitting between them. This CDR3 is built from 14 residues. Points from the study as a whole: From day 15 to 85, contracting clones were balanced between CD4 and CD8, whereas later expanders leaned toward CD4+.

The chain is built from TRBV12-3 or TRBV12-4 and TRBJ2-3; D is possibly TRBD1 (5 bases). The sequence came from an adult woman who had mild COVID-19 (a few samples of this study predate the infection). Cell type and time point are not known. The sequencing input was PBMCs or a T cell subset sorted from them (not recorded which). The CDR3 loop reads CASSLGGATDTQYF. In DNA form, the CDR3 reads TGTGCCAGCAGTTTGGGTGGGGCCACAGATACGCAGTATTTT.